This is a list of T cell receptor beta chains from one sample in a study of T cell changes during pregnancy in multiple sclerosis. Assay: immunoSEQ multiplex PCR; the TCRdb copy retains only in-frame clones and omits some. Of 45,000 to 60,000 clones listed, 85% to 90% are singletons. The sample here was CD8+ T cells from peripheral blood mononuclear cells, taken in the second trimester of pregnancy. The receptor set was obtained from a female donor with multiple sclerosis, enrolled in a pregnancy study. Both conserved end residues are trimmed from each CDR3. For some rows the clone size is stated as once, few or many, or as a class when expanded; others skip it.

size: .; V: TRBV6-1; CDR3: ASSEEAGGPVTDTQY
size: .; V: TRBV6-1; CDR3: ASSPTSLPGTEAF
size: .; V: TRBV6-5; CDR3: ASSYFPLTDTQY
size: .; V: TRBV28; CDR3: ASSLPRLTYNEQF
size: .; V: TRBV13; CDR3: ASNLGTSGEGQY
size: few; V: TRBV9; CDR3: ASSVGQGETNEKLF
size: .; V: TRBV9; CDR3: ASSVGVGQGAGYT
size: once; V: TRBV9; CDR3: ASSPGTDRGYT
size: few; V: TRBV6-1; CDR3: ASRTTGIPYNEQF
size: .; V: TRBV19; CDR3: ASDRAWDTGELF
size: .; V: TRBV30; CDR3: AWSAGSNQPQH
size: once; V: TRBV7-9; CDR3: ASSLEQGVYGYT
size: .; V: TRBV5-1; CDR3: ASSLVGQGFGEQF
size: .; V: TRBV28; CDR3: ASMRNEQF
size: .; V: TRBV14; CDR3: ASSDPRGGRNQPQH
size: .; V: TRBV2; CDR3: ASSKTEANQPQH
size: .; V: TRBV4-1; CDR3: ASSHGRQGLDTEAF
size: .; V: TRBV5-6; CDR3: ASSQSGVFAWDGYT